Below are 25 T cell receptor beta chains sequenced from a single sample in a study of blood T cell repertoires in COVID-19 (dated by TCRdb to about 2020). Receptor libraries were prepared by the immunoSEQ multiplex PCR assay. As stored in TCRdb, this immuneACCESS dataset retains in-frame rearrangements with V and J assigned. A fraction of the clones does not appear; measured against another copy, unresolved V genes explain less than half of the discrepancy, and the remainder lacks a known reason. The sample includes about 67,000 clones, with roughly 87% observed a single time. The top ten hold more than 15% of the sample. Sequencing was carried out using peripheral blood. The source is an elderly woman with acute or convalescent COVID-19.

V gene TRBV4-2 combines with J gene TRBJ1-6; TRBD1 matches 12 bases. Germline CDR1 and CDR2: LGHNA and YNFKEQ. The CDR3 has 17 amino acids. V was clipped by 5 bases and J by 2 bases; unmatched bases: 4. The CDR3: CASSSGQGATYNSPLHF. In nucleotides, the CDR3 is TGTGCCAGCAGCTCGGGACAGGGGGCCACCTATAATTCACCCCTCCACTTT.

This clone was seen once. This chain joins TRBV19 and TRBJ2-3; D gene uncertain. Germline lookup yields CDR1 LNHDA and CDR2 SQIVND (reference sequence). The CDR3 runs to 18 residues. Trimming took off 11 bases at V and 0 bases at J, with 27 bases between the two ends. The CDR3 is CALNIGPERLKSTDTQYF. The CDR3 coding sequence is TGTGCCTTAAATATCGGCCCGGAGCGCCTGAAAAGCACAGATACGCAGTATTTT.

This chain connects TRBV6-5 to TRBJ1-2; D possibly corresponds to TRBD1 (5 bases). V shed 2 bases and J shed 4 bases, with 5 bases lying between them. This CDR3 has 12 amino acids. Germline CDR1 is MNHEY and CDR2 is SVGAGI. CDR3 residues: CASSYDSYGYTF. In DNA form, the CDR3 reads TGTGCCAGCAGTTACGACAGCTATGGCTACACCTTC.

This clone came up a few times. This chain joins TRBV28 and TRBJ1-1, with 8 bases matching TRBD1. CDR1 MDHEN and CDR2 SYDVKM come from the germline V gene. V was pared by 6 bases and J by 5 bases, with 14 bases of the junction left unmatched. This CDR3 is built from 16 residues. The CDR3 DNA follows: TGTGCCAGCAGCCTAACATTTAGGACAGGGAAGACTGAAGCTTTCTTT. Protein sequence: CASSLTFRTGKTEAFF. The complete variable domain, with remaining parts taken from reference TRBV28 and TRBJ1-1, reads DVKVTQSSRYLVKRTGEKVFLECVQDMDHENMFWYRQDPGLGLRLIYFSYDVKMKEKGDIPEGYSVSREKKERFSLILESASTNQTSMYLCASSLTFRTGKTEAFFGQGTRLTVV.

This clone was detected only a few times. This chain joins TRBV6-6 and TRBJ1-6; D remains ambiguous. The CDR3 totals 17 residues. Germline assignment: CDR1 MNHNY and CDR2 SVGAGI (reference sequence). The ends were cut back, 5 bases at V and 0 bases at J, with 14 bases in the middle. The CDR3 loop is CASSPVLPSSYNSPLHF. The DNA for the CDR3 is TGTGCCAGCAGTCCCGTATTGCCGAGCTCCTATAATTCACCCCTCCACTTT.

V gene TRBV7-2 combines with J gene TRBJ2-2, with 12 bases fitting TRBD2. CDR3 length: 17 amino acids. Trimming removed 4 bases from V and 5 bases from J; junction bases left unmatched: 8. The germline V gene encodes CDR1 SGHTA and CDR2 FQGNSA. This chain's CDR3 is CASSSTSGSSGTGELFF. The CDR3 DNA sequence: TGTGCCAGCAGCTCGACTAGCGGGAGTTCGGGGACCGGGGAGCTGTTTTTT.

CDR3 coding DNA: TGTGCCAGCAGTCCCTGGACAGTTAGCAATCAGCCCCAGCATTTT. Translated: CASSPWTVSNQPQHF. The chain recombines TRBV2 with TRBJ1-5; tentatively, D is TRBD1 (6 bases). The CDR3 sequence is 15 residues long. Germline V gene lookup returns CDR1 SNHLY and CDR2 FYNNEI. Trimming took off 5 bases at V and 0 bases at J, with 11 bases between the two ends. The entire variable domain, with the rest obtained from reference TRBV2 and TRBJ1-5, is as follows: EPEVTQTPSHQVTQMGQEVILRCVPISNHLYFYWYRQILGQKVEFLVSFYNNEISEKSEIFDDQFSVERPDGSNFTLKIRSTKLEDSAMYFCASSPWTVSNQPQHFGDGTRLSIL.

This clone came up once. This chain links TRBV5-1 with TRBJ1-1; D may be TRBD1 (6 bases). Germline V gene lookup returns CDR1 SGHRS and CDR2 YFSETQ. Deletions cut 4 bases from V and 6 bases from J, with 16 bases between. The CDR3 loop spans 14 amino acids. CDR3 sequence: CASSLNQGSSEAFF. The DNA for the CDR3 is TGCGCCAGCAGCCTGAACCAGGGGAGTTCTGAAGCTTTCTTT.

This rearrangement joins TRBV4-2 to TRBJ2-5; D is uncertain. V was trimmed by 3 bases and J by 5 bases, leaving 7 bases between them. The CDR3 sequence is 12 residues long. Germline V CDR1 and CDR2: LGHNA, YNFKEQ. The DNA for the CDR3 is TGTGCCAGCAGCCACCCGGGTGAGACCCAGTACTTC. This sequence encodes CASSHPGETQYF.

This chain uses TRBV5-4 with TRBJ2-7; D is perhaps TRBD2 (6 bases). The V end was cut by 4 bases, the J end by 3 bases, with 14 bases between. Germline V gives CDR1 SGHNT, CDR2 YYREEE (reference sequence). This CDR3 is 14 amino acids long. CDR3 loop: CASSVRTGVYEQYF. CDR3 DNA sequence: TGTGCCAGCAGCGTCAGGACGGGGGTCTACGAGCAGTACTTC.

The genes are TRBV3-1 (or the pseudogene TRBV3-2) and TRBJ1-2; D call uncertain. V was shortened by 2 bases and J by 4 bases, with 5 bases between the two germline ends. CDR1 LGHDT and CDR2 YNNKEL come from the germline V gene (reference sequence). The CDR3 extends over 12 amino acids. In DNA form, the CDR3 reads TGTGCCAGCAGCCAACGGTCCTATGGCTACACCTTC. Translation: CASSQRSYGYTF.

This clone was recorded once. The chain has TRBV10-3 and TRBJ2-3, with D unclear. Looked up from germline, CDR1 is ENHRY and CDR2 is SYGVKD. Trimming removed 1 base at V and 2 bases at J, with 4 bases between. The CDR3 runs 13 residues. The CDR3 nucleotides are TGTGCCATCAGTGAGTTCAACACAGATACGCAGTATTTT. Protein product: CAISEFNTDTQYF.

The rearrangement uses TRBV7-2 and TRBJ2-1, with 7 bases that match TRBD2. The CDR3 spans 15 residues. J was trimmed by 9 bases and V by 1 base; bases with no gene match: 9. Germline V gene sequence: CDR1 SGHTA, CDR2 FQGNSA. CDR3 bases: TGTGCCAGCAGCTTAGACGGCCTCGGCGGGAGTGAGCAGTTCTTC. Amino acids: CASSLDGLGGSEQFF.

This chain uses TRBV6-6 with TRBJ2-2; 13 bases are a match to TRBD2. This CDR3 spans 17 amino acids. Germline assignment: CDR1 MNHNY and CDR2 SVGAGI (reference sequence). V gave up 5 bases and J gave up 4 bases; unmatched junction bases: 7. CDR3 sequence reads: CASSRTSGRIRTGELFF. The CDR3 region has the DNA TGTGCCAGCAGTCGGACTAGCGGGAGAATCCGCACCGGGGAGCTGTTTTTT.

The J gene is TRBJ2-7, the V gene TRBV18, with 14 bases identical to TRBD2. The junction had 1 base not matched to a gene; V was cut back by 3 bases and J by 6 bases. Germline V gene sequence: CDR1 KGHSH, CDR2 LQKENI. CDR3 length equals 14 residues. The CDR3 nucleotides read TGTGCCAGCTCACCGGGACTAGCGGGAGTCGAGCAGTACTTC. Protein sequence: CASSPGLAGVEQYF.

The CDR3 protein is CASSEAKDRVVNTEAFF. DNA of the CDR3: TGTGCCAGCAGTGAAGCGAAGGACAGGGTGGTGAACACTGAAGCTTTCTTT. The chain combines TRBV2 with TRBJ1-1, with 8 bases aligning to TRBD1. CDR1 is SNHLY, CDR2 FYNNEI, per germline. This CDR3 region has 17 residues. Trimming took 0 bases from V and 0 from J; bases not matched to a gene: 6.

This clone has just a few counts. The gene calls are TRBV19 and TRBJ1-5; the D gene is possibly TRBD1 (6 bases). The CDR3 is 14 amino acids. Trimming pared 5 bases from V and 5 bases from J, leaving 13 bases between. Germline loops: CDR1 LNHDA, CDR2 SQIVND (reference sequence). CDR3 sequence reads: CASSPQGRDQPQHF. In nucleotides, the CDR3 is TGTGCCAGTAGTCCCCAGGGGAGGGATCAGCCCCAGCATTTT.

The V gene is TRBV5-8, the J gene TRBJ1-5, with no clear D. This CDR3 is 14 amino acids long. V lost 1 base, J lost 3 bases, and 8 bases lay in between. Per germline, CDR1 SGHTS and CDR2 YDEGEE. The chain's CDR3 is CASSLRSLNQPQHF. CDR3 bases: TGTGCCAGCAGCTTGCGCAGTCTCAATCAGCCCCAGCATTTT. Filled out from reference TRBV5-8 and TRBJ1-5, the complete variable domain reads EAGVTQSPTHLIKTRGQQATLRCSPISGHTSVYWYQQALGLGLQFLLWYDEGEERNRGNFPPRFSGRQFPNYSSELNVNALELEDSALYLCASSLRSLNQPQHFGDGTRLSIL.

In DNA form, the CDR3 reads TGTGCCAGCAGCTTCGAGGAGGGGTCAACTAATGAAAAACTGTTTTTT. Its translation: CASSFEEGSTNEKLFF. V and J are TRBV7-9 and TRBJ1-4; the D gene is possibly TRBD1 (5 bases). This CDR3 contains 16 residues. The V end was cut by 3 bases, the J end by 0 bases, with 11 bases between. CDR1 and CDR2 (germline): SEHNR, FQNEAQ (reference sequence).

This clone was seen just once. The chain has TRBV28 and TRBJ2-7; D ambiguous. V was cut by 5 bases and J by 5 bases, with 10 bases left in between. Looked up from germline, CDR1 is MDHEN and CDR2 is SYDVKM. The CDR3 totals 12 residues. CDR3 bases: TGTGCCAGCAGTCAGGCCATTAACGAGCAGTACTTC. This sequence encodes CASSQAINEQYF.

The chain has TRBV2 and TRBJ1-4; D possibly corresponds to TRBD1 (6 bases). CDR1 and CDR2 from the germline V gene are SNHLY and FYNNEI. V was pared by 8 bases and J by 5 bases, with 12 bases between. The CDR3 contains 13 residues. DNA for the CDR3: TGTGCCAGCGGGACAAACCTGAATGAAAAACTGTTTTTT. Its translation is CASGTNLNEKLFF.

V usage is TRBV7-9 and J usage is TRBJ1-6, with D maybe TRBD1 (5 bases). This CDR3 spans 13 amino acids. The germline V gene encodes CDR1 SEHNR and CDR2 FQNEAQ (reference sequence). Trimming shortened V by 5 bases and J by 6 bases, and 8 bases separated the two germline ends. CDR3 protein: CASSPGGNSPLHF. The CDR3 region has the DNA TGTGCCAGCAGCCCCGGGGGTAATTCACCCCTCCACTTT.

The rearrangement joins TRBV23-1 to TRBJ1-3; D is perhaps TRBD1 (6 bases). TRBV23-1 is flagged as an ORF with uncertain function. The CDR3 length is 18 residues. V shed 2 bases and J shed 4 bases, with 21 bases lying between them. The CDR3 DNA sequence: TGCGCCAGCAGTCAAATTCTAGCGGGGGCGAGTGGCGGAAACACCATATATTTT. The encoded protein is CASSQILAGASGGNTIYF.

CDR3 coding DNA: TGCGCCAGCAGCACACCGCCGGGGGAGACCCAGTACTTC. Translating it yields CASSTPPGETQYF. The chain uses TRBV5-1 and TRBJ2-5, with D perhaps TRBD2 (5 bases). CDR3 length: 13 residues. Per the germline V gene, CDR1 is SGHRS and CDR2 is YFSETQ. V gave up 4 bases and J gave up 5 bases, with 12 bases separating them.

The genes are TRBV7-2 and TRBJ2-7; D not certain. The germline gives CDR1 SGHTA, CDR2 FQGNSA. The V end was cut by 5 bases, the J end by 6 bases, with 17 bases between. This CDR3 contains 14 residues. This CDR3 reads CASSLRNLGFEQYF. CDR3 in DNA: TGTGCCAGCAGCCTCCGAAACCTAGGTTTCGAGCAGTACTTC.